A single sample is the source of the 25 T cell receptor beta chains below, sequenced in a study of T cell clonotyping in hematopoietic cell transplantation. Only in-frame clones appear in the TCRdb table, and some are missing; sequencing was by immunoSEQ multiplex PCR. The sample yields roughly 10,000 clones, about 89% seen once. Sequenced here: PBMCs, sampled 180 days after allogeneic stem cell transplant. The origin of the receptors is a male patient between 55 and 70 years old who had an allogeneic stem cell transplant from an unrelated donor, so the T cells may come from the graft donor. Some clones in this sample may be carry-over from other donors' samples.

The chain combines TRBV11-2 with TRBJ2-4, with 8 positions matching TRBD2. The CDR3 runs to 15 residues. CDR1 and CDR2 from the germline V gene are SGHAT and FQNNGV. The V and J ends lost 5 bases and 3 bases, in that order; junction bases with no gene match: 6. The CDR3 reads CASSLPRGGKNIQYF. The CDR3 DNA is TGTGCCAGCAGCCTCCCCCGGGGGGGCAAAAACATTCAGTACTTC.

The rearrangement links TRBV7-9 to TRBJ1-2; 10 bases match TRBD1. Unmatched junction bases numbered 6, after V lost 1 base and J lost 4 bases. Germline CDR1 reads SEHNR; CDR2 reads FQNEAQ (reference sequence). The CDR3 runs to 16 residues. The chain's CDR3 is CASSLEGTGVSYGYTF. As DNA, the CDR3 is TGTGCCAGCAGCTTAGAAGGGACAGGGGTCTCCTATGGCTACACCTTC. Full variable domain (missing parts from reference TRBV7-9 and TRBJ1-2): DTGVSQNPRHKITKRGQNVTFRCDPISEHNRLYWYRQTLGQGPEFLTYFQNEAQLEKSRLLSDRFSAERPKGSFSTLEIQRTEQGDSAMYLCASSLEGTGVSYGYTFGSGTRLTVV.

The J gene is TRBJ2-6, the V gene TRBV7-9; D gene unclear. Germline-derived CDR1 and CDR2 are SEHNR and FQNEAQ (reference sequence). The CDR3 contains 15 residues. V was cut by 5 bases and J by 0 bases, with 8 bases left in between. DNA for the CDR3: TGTGCCAGCAGCCTGGTAACCTCTGGGGCCAACGTCCTGACTTTC. Translated: CASSLVTSGANVLTF. Looking up the rest from reference TRBV7-9 and TRBJ2-6 gives the full variable domain: DTGVSQNPRHKITKRGQNVTFRCDPISEHNRLYWYRQTLGQGPEFLTYFQNEAQLEKSRLLSDRFSAERPKGSFSTLEIQRTEQGDSAMYLCASSLVTSGANVLTFGAGSRLTVL.

The chain combines TRBV5-1 with TRBJ1-1; D is undetermined. CDR3 length equals 15 residues. CDR1 and CDR2 (germline): SGHRS, YFSETQ. Trimming stripped 4 bases from V and 3 bases from J, with 16 bases between. The CDR3 nucleotides are TGCGCCAGCAGCACAGACAAAATTGGGCACACTGAAGCTTTCTTT. Translation gives CASSTDKIGHTEAFF.

The rearrangement uses TRBV28 and TRBJ1-2; D gene uncertain. Trimming took 6 bases from V and 7 from J, leaving 9 bases between them. This CDR3 has 11 residues. Germline V CDR1 and CDR2: MDHEN, SYDVKM. In DNA, the CDR3 is TGTGCCAGCAGCTCCCGCCTTGGCTACACCTTC. It yields the protein CASSSRLGYTF.

The V and J genes are TRBV6-6 and TRBJ1-2, with D uncertain. V lost 6 bases, J lost 1 base, and 9 bases lay in between. Per germline, CDR1 MNHNY and CDR2 SVGAGI (reference sequence). The CDR3 has 13 residues. For the CDR3, the DNA is TGTGCCAGCAGCCCCCCCCTTAACTATGGCTACACCTTC. Translated, it gives CASSPPLNYGYTF.

The J gene is TRBJ2-1, the V gene TRBV4-2, with 9 bases identical to TRBD2. The V and J ends lost 4 bases and 5 bases, in that order; junction bases with no gene match: 6. This CDR3 region has 15 residues. Germline V gene sequence: CDR1 LGHNA, CDR2 YNFKEQ. DNA for the CDR3: TGTGCCAGCAGCCCCTCGGGCGGGGGGGACAATGAGCAGTTCTTC. Encoded protein: CASSPSGGGDNEQFF.

V gene TRBV7-2 combines with J gene TRBJ1-6, with D possibly matching TRBD1 (5 bases). Looked up from germline, CDR1 is SGHTA and CDR2 is FQGNSA. V shed 6 bases and J shed 7 bases, with 16 bases lying between them. The CDR3 contains 15 residues. This CDR3 reads CASSQPGRGNSPLHF. The CDR3 nucleotides read TGTGCCAGCAGTCAACCCGGTAGGGGCAATTCACCCCTCCACTTT.

The chain couples TRBV19 to TRBJ1-1; perhaps TRBD1 as D (5 bases). The length of the CDR3 is 15 residues. The V gene's germline CDR1 is LNHDA and CDR2 SQIVND (reference sequence). Trimming took 6 bases from V and 4 from J, leaving 18 bases between them. Here the CDR3 DNA reads TGTGCCAGTAGGGCCCTGGGGGGGACCCTCACTGAAGCTTTCTTT. Translating it yields CASRALGGTLTEAFF.

This rearrangement joins TRBV7-2 to TRBJ2-7, with D tentatively TRBD2 (6 bases). The CDR3 has 16 residues. V lost 5 bases to trimming and J lost 1 base, with 18 bases between them. From germline, CDR1 is SGHTA and CDR2 FQGNSA. CDR3 residues: CASSAGPGAGSYEQYF. The CDR3 DNA is TGTGCCAGCAGCGCCGGGCCCGGGGCGGGGTCCTACGAGCAGTACTTC.

The J gene is TRBJ1-6, the V gene TRBV28; weak D call: TRBD1 (6 bases). V lost 7 bases to trimming and J lost 8 bases, with 24 bases between them. This CDR3 has 17 amino acids. CDR1 is MDHEN, CDR2 SYDVKM, per germline. CDR3 amino acids: CASTRHGGLRGYSPLHF. The DNA of the CDR3 is TGTGCCAGCACACGTCACGGGGGGCTGCGAGGGTATTCACCCCTCCACTTT.

This chain links TRBV11-2 with TRBJ2-1; maybe TRBD2 (6 bases). The germline V gene has CDR1 SGHAT and CDR2 FQNNGV. Trimming left V 8 bases short and J 4 bases short, with 18 bases between. The CDR3 has 15 amino acids. CDR3 DNA sequence: TGTGCCAGCGGGCTCGTGGGCGGGGCATACAATGAGCAGTTCTTC. Amino acids: CASGLVGGAYNEQFF. The full variable domain, with the rest looked up from reference TRBV11-2 and TRBJ2-1, is EAGVAQSPRYKIIEKRQSVAFWCNPISGHATLYWYQQILGQGPKLLIQFQNNGVVDDSQLPKDRFSAERLKGVDSTLKIQPAKLEDSAVYLCASGLVGGAYNEQFFGPGTRLTVL.

The chain is built from TRBV5-6 and TRBJ1-1, with D possibly TRBD1 on 6 matching bases. Deletions cut 1 base from V and 10 bases from J, with 14 bases between. This CDR3 region has 13 residues. Germline CDR1 is SGHDT and CDR2 is YYEEEE. The CDR3 bases are TGTGCCAGCAGCTTGAGGGGGGGCGGAGGAGCTTTCTTT. This encodes CASSLRGGGGAFF.

V is TRBV4-3 and J is TRBJ1-5; a possible D gene is TRBD1 (5 bases). Germline V gene sequence: CDR1 LGHNA, CDR2 YSLEER. V lost 3 bases, J lost 3 bases, and 15 bases lay in between. The CDR3 consists of 16 residues. CDR3 sequence: CASSHLYRDDNQPQHF. The CDR3 nucleotides read TGCGCCAGCAGCCACCTTTACCGGGACGACAATCAGCCCCAGCATTTT.

The genes are TRBV19 and TRBJ1-2, with D hard to call. Trimming removed 3 bases at V and 4 bases at J, with 21 bases between. Germline lookup yields CDR1 LNHDA and CDR2 SQIVND (reference sequence). CDR3 length: 17 amino acids. This chain's CDR3 is CASSISIGAGSSYGYTF. The CDR3 region has the DNA TGTGCCAGTAGTATCTCCATCGGCGCCGGGTCGTCCTATGGCTACACCTTC.

This clone was recorded a few times. The rearrangement links TRBV7-6 to TRBJ1-2; 9 nucleotides match TRBD1. The CDR3 is 13 amino acids. Germline trimming cut 5 bases from V and 5 bases from J; bases unmatched to any gene: 3. Germline values: CDR1 SGHVS, CDR2 FNYEAQ. CDR3 coding DNA: TGTGCCAGCAGCCCCGGGACAGGGTATGGCTACACCTTC. It encodes CASSPGTGYGYTF.

This sequence joins TRBV5-1 and TRBJ1-5; D is uncertain. V shed 4 bases and J shed 0 bases, with 14 bases lying between them. Per the germline V gene, CDR1 is SGHRS and CDR2 is YFSETQ. The CDR3 runs to 16 residues. CDR3 in amino acids: CASSPDGSFSNQPQHF. CDR3 coding DNA: TGCGCCAGCAGCCCGGACGGGTCTTTTAGCAATCAGCCCCAGCATTTT.

The chain has TRBV5-8 and TRBJ1-5; D not resolved. CDR1 and CDR2 (germline): SGHTS, YDEGEE. V lost 0 bases and J lost 6, with 7 bases in between. CDR3 length equals 13 residues. CDR3 DNA: TGTGCCAGCAGCTTGGAGGGAGGTCAGCCCCAGCATTTT. It is translated as CASSLEGGQPQHF.

The V call is TRBV7-6, the J call TRBJ2-7, with TRBD2 identical over 10 bases. Germline CDR1 and CDR2: SGHVS and FNYEAQ. V shed 5 bases, J shed 5 bases, and the junction held 12 bases outside the gene matches. The CDR3 extends over 16 amino acids. CDR3 nucleotides: TGTGCCAGCAGCCCCAAGACCGGGACTAGCGTCAACGAGCAGTACTTC. It encodes CASSPKTGTSVNEQYF. The full variable domain, its missing parts supplied by reference TRBV7-6 and TRBJ2-7, is GAGVSQSPRYKVTKRGQDVALRCDPISGHVSLYWYRQALGQGPEFLTYFNYEAQQDKSGLPNDRFSAERPEGSISTLTIQRTEQRDSAMYRCASSPKTGTSVNEQYFGPGTRLTVT.

V gene TRBV6-1 combines with J gene TRBJ1-3, with D hard to call. The CDR3 runs 15 residues. With 1 base removed from V and 0 bases from J, the gap between germline ends came to 7 bases. Per germline, CDR1 MNHNS and CDR2 SASEGT. DNA for the CDR3: TGTGCCAGCAGTGAAGACGCTACCTCTGGAAACACCATATATTTT. It is translated as CASSEDATSGNTIYF.

DNA for the CDR3: TGTGCCAGCAGCTTGGTCTGGGGTTCGGACACCGGGGAGCTGTTTTTT. Encoded protein: CASSLVWGSDTGELFF. V is TRBV5-8 and J is TRBJ2-2; D is unresolved. The CDR3 totals 16 residues. Germline V gene sequence: CDR1 SGHTS, CDR2 YDEGEE. V was cut by 0 bases and J by 3 bases, with 12 bases left in between.

The genes are TRBV7-2 and TRBJ1-2; no clear D gene. Trimming cost V 1 base and J 2 bases, with 5 bases left between them. CDR1 SGHTA and CDR2 FQGNSA come from the germline V gene. The CDR3 has 13 amino acids. The DNA of the CDR3 is TGTGCCAGCAGCTTAGGGATAAACTATGGCTACACCTTC. Protein: CASSLGINYGYTF.

The V call is TRBV4-2, the J call TRBJ1-1; D ambiguous. Germline V gene lookup returns CDR1 LGHNA and CDR2 YNFKEQ. Trimming cost V 1 base and J 0 bases, with 9 bases left between them. This CDR3 region has 15 residues. CDR3 nucleotides: TGTGCCAGCAGCCAAGGACGGCAGATGAACACTGAAGCTTTCTTT. Protein sequence: CASSQGRQMNTEAFF.

The chain employs TRBV7-2 and TRBJ2-5; D might be TRBD1 (6 bases). Germline assignment: CDR1 SGHTA and CDR2 FQGNSA. There are 15 residues in the CDR3. Trimming shortened V by 4 bases and J by 0 bases, and 12 bases separated the two germline ends. The CDR3 loop is CASSSLQGYQETQYF. CDR3 coding DNA: TGTGCCAGCAGCTCACTGCAGGGGTACCAAGAGACCCAGTACTTC. Combining the CDR3 with reference TRBV7-2 and TRBJ2-5 gives the whole variable domain GAGVSQSPSNKVTEKGKDVELRCDPISGHTALYWYRQSLGQGLEFLIYFQGNSAPDKSGLPSDRFSAERTGGSVSTLTIQRTQQEDSAVYLCASSSLQGYQETQYFGPGTRLLVL.

The chain uses TRBV19 and TRBJ1-1; the D is unclear. Per germline, CDR1 LNHDA and CDR2 SQIVND (reference sequence). There are 14 residues in the CDR3. Between the trimmed V and J ends, which lost 9 bases and 4 bases, there was a span of 18 bases. The CDR3: CASSQTLSVTEAFF. Here the CDR3 DNA reads TGTGCCAGCTCCCAGACATTAAGCGTCACTGAAGCTTTCTTT.